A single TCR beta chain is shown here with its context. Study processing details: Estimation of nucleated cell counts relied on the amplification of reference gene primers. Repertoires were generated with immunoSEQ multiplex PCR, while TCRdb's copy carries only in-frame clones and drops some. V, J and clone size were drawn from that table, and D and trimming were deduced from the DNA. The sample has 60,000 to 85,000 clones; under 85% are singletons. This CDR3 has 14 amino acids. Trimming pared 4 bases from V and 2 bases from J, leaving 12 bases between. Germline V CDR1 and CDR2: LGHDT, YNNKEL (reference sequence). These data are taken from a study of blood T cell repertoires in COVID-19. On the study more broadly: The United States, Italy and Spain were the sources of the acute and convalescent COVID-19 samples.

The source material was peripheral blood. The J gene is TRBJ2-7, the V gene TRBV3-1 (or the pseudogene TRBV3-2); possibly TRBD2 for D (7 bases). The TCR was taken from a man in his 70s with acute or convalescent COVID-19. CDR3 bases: TGTGCCAGCAGCCTTAAGGGGGGGGCCTACGAGCAGTACTTC. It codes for CASSLKGGAYEQYF.